This passage covers 25 T cell receptor beta chains from one sample sequenced in a study of cytomegalovirus exposure and HLA in healthy donors. PCR primers comprised 60 Vbeta and 13 Jbeta primers. Only in-frame clones appear in the TCRdb table, and some are missing; sequencing was by immunoSEQ multiplex PCR. The data show 150,000 to 200,000 clones, roughly 85% seen once. The sequencing sample was made of PBMCs. These receptors were obtained from a woman aged 30 to 39 in good health and CMV-seropositive.

In DNA, the CDR3 is TGTGCCAGCGGTAGCGGGGGCTACGAGCAGTACTTC. Encoded protein: CASGSGGYEQYF. The chain has TRBV9 and TRBJ2-7; 9 bases line up with TRBD2. Trimming cost V 7 bases and J 3 bases; bases outside gene matches: 2. This CDR3 contains 12 residues. CDR1 and CDR2 (germline): SGDLS, YYNGEE.

The V gene is TRBV7-6, the J gene TRBJ2-2, with TRBD2 matching 9 bases. The CDR3 consists of 15 residues. V lost 1 base and J lost 11; bases outside the gene matches: 8. Germline V gene sequence: CDR1 SGHVS, CDR2 FNYEAQ. The CDR3 DNA is TGTGCCAGCAGCTTAGGGCAAGCTAGCGGGGCCGAGCTGTTTTTT. Residues: CASSLGQASGAELFF.

The chain couples TRBV5-4 to TRBJ2-6; D remains unclear. The germline V and J ends were trimmed by 4 bases and 1 base, with 9 bases remaining between them. The CDR3 totals 15 residues. Germline-derived CDR1 and CDR2 are SGHNT and YYREEE (reference sequence). In nucleotides, the CDR3 is TGTGCCAGCAGCGATCAGAAATCTGGGGCCAACGTCCTGACTTTC. This translates into CASSDQKSGANVLTF.

On this clone itself: Its ends do not fully match the called genes, so a read error is possible. Here the CDR3 DNA reads TGTGCCAGCAGCTTAGCACCCAGGACAGTTCTGTTT. Protein product: CASSLAPRTVLF. This rearrangement joins TRBV7-2 to TRBJ1-1; a possible D gene is TRBD1 (6 bases). There are 12 residues in the CDR3. Germline values: CDR1 SGHTA, CDR2 FQGNSA.

The chain's CDR3 is CATSRGDRGEGDTQYF. CDR3 DNA: TGTGCCACCAGCAGGGGGGACAGGGGAGAAGGGGATACGCAGTATTTT. The chain recombines TRBV15 with TRBJ2-3; the match to TRBD1 covers 10 bases. The CDR3 sequence is 16 residues long. Unmatched junction bases numbered 9, after V lost 3 bases and J lost 6 bases. Germline assignment: CDR1 LNHNV and CDR2 YYDKDF (reference sequence). Full variable domain (rest looked up from reference TRBV15 and TRBJ2-3): DAMVIQNPRYQVTQFGKPVTLSCSQTLNHNVMYWYQQKSSQAPKLLFHYYDKDFNNEADTPDNFQSRRPNTSFCFLDIRSPGLGDTAMYLCATSRGDRGEGDTQYFGPGTRLTVL.

The chain combines TRBV10-2 with TRBJ2-3, with D unclear. V lost 4 bases and J lost 4, with 9 bases in between. The germline V gene has CDR1 WSHSY and CDR2 SAAADI. The CDR3 is made up of 13 amino acids. CDR3 sequence: CASSVFPADTQYF. CDR3 coding DNA: TGCGCCAGCAGTGTTTTTCCGGCAGATACGCAGTATTTT.

This rearrangement joins TRBV6-6 to TRBJ1-3; 10 bases map to TRBD1. J lost 6 bases, V lost 5 bases, and 7 bases had no gene match. This CDR3 has 15 amino acids. Germline-derived CDR1 and CDR2 are MNHNY and SVGAGI (reference sequence). In nucleotides, the CDR3 is TGTGCCAGCAGTCCCGGACAGGGGGGCCCAAACACCATATATTTT. Amino acid sequence: CASSPGQGGPNTIYF.

This chain connects TRBV30 to TRBJ1-2; TRBD1 is a possible D gene (6 bases). Trimming shortened V by 2 bases and J by 8 bases, and 12 bases separated the two germline ends. This CDR3 is built from 12 residues. Germline V gene sequence: CDR1 GTSNPN, CDR2 SVGIG (reference sequence). CDR3 sequence (DNA): TGTGCCTGGAGTAACAACAGGGCGGGCTACACCTTC. Protein product: CAWSNNRAGYTF.

The rearrangement joins TRBV10-3 to TRBJ1-1; TRBD1 is a possible D gene (5 bases). CDR3 length: 17 amino acids. Between the trimmed V and J ends, which lost 0 bases and 0 bases, there was a span of 14 bases. Germline lookup yields CDR1 ENHRY and CDR2 SYGVKD. The CDR3 protein is CAISESAGRGMNTEAFF. The DNA for the CDR3 is TGTGCCATCAGTGAGTCCGCAGGAAGGGGCATGAACACTGAAGCTTTCTTT.

V gene TRBV5-6 combines with J gene TRBJ2-7, with a possible D match to TRBD1 (6 bases). From germline, CDR1 is SGHDT and CDR2 YYEEEE. This CDR3 is built from 13 residues. The ends were cut back, 4 bases at V and 7 bases at J, with 15 bases in the middle. The CDR3 loop reads CASSPRGAWEQYF. Written as DNA, the CDR3 is TGTGCCAGCAGCCCCAGGGGAGCGTGGGAGCAGTACTTC. Filled out from reference TRBV5-6 and TRBJ2-7, the complete variable domain reads DAGVTQSPTHLIKTRGQQVTLRCSPKSGHDTVSWYQQALGQGPQFIFQYYEEEERQRGNFPDRFSGHQFPNYSSELNVNALLLGDSALYLCASSPRGAWEQYFGPGTRLTVT.

This chain links TRBV7-9 with TRBJ1-2; D uncertain. The CDR3 contains 14 residues. CDR1 SEHNR and CDR2 FQNEAQ come from the germline V gene (reference sequence). V dropped 1 base and J dropped 8 bases, with 14 bases sitting between them. This CDR3 reads CASSLDPGRKGYTF. CDR3 in DNA: TGTGCCAGCAGCTTAGATCCGGGAAGGAAGGGCTACACCTTC. The entire variable domain, with the rest obtained from reference TRBV7-9 and TRBJ1-2, is as follows: DTGVSQNPRHKITKRGQNVTFRCDPISEHNRLYWYRQTLGQGPEFLTYFQNEAQLEKSRLLSDRFSAERPKGSFSTLEIQRTEQGDSAMYLCASSLDPGRKGYTFGSGTRLTVV.

This sequence joins TRBV7-7 and TRBJ2-1, with a weak D call TRBD2 (5 bases). Trimming took off 5 bases at V and 8 bases at J, with 13 bases between the two ends. CDR3 size: 13 residues. Germline lookup yields CDR1 SSHAT and CDR2 FNYEAQ (reference sequence). The CDR3 DNA reads TGTGCCAGCAGCCAAGAGGGCGGCGATGAGCAGTTCTTC. It yields the protein CASSQEGGDEQFF.

Comments on this clone: The junction shows a germline mismatch at one end, possibly a read error. The V call is TRBV2, the J call TRBJ1-2; D is unresolved. Germline-derived CDR1 and CDR2 are SNHLY and FYNNEI. The CDR3 spans 14 residues. CDR3 nucleotides: TGTGCCCGCAGCGAATCAAAATCTAACTATGGCTACACCTTC. Its protein is CARSESKSNYGYTF.

The chain is built from TRBV4-3 and TRBJ2-7; a weak D match, TRBD2 (6 bases). Germline V gene lookup returns CDR1 LGHNA and CDR2 YSLEER. The V end lost 1 base, the J end lost 7 bases, and 14 bases lay between the germline ends. The CDR3 consists of 14 residues. The CDR3 nucleotides are TGCGCCAGCAGCCAAGTTTGGAGGGAGCGGGAGCAGTACTTC. It translates to CASSQVWREREQYF.

This chain uses TRBV7-6 with TRBJ1-1, with D maybe TRBD1 (6 bases). Germline V gives CDR1 SGHVS, CDR2 FNYEAQ. V shed 4 bases and J shed 8 bases, with 8 bases lying between them. CDR3 length: 11 amino acids. The CDR3, as DNA: TGTGCCAGCAGCTCTGGGGGCGAAGCTTTCTTT. This codes for CASSSGGEAFF.

The chain is built from TRBV7-9 and TRBJ2-2; weak D call: TRBD1 (5 bases). CDR1 SEHNR and CDR2 FQNEAQ come from the germline V gene (reference sequence). V was trimmed by 3 bases and J by 4 bases, leaving 15 bases between them. The CDR3 loop spans 16 amino acids. CDR3 DNA sequence: TGTGCCAGCAGCTTTGTTTGGGGCAGACGCACCGGGGAGCTGTTTTTT. Its protein product is CASSFVWGRRTGELFF.

The chain uses TRBV5-6 and TRBJ2-1; 11 bases line up with TRBD1. The V and J ends lost 4 bases and 9 bases, in that order; junction bases with no gene match: 9. The CDR3 is made up of 15 amino acids. The germline V gene encodes CDR1 SGHDT and CDR2 YYEEEE. The CDR3 is CASSPRDRGVGEQFF. Written as DNA, the CDR3 is TGTGCCAGCAGCCCCCGGGACAGGGGGGTCGGTGAGCAGTTCTTC.

With respect to this clone: The same CDR3 arises from other DNA sequences in this sample as well. The rearrangement links TRBV9 to TRBJ2-6, with a tentative D call TRBD2 (5 bases). With 0 bases removed from V and 2 bases from J, the gap between germline ends came to 9 bases. Germline values: CDR1 SGDLS, CDR2 YYNGEE. The CDR3 is 16 amino acids. CDR3 sequence: CASSVDEGTGANVLTF. CDR3 coding DNA: TGTGCCAGCAGCGTAGACGAGGGAACTGGGGCCAACGTCCTGACTTTC.

The V and J genes are TRBV7-8 and TRBJ2-1; 10 nucleotides match TRBD2. This CDR3 is built from 15 residues. Trimming removed 7 bases from V and 8 bases from J; junction bases left unmatched: 11. Germline V gene lookup returns CDR1 SGHVS and CDR2 FQNEAQ. CDR3 residues: CASTLGTSDKDEQFF. CDR3 bases: TGTGCCAGCACCCTTGGGACTAGCGATAAGGATGAGCAGTTCTTC.

There are a few counts of this clone. The rearrangement joins TRBV11-2 to TRBJ2-3, with D perhaps TRBD1 (5 bases). V lost 5 bases, J lost 0 bases, and 15 bases lay in between. CDR1 and CDR2 (germline): SGHAT, FQNNGV. This CDR3 spans 16 amino acids. The CDR3 protein is CASSILIGASTDTQYF. The CDR3 DNA follows: TGTGCCAGCAGCATCCTAATTGGGGCAAGCACAGATACGCAGTATTTT.

A few counts support this clone. V usage is TRBV5-6 and J usage is TRBJ1-1; tentative D call: TRBD1 (5 bases). Trimming cost V 6 bases and J 1 base, with 19 bases left between them. Germline loops: CDR1 SGHDT, CDR2 YYEEEE. CDR3 size: 16 residues. The CDR3 spells CASTPLGGEENTEAFF. For the CDR3, the DNA is TGTGCCAGCACCCCGCTTGGGGGGGAGGAGAACACTGAAGCTTTCTTT.

This sequence joins TRBV6-5 and TRBJ2-2; D gene uncertain. From germline, CDR1 is MNHEY and CDR2 SVGAGI. V shed 8 bases and J shed 2 bases, with 6 bases lying between them. This CDR3 is built from 12 residues. The CDR3 loop is CASLSNTGELFF. The CDR3 DNA is TGTGCCAGCCTGAGCAACACCGGGGAGCTGTTTTTT.

The gene calls are TRBV9 and TRBJ2-1; the D gene is possibly TRBD2 (7 bases). From germline, CDR1 is SGDLS and CDR2 YYNGEE. V dropped 5 bases and J dropped 2 bases, with 14 bases sitting between them. The CDR3 is 15 residues long. The chain's CDR3 is CASSLGGLTYNEQFF. CDR3 coding DNA: TGTGCCAGCAGTTTGGGGGGGCTCACCTACAATGAGCAGTTCTTC.

The CDR3 nucleotides are TGCGCCAGCAGCCTTGAACAGGGGTTACGCAATGAGCAGTTCTTC. Protein product: CASSLEQGLRNEQFF. The chain couples TRBV4-3 to TRBJ2-1; 7 bases map to TRBD1. Trimming took 4 bases from V and 6 from J; bases not matched to a gene: 9. This CDR3 spans 15 amino acids. The germline V gene encodes CDR1 LGHNA and CDR2 YSLEER.

This clone was observed a few times. The V call is TRBV9, the J call TRBJ2-2; 10 bases are shared with TRBD1. Germline V lookup: CDR1 SGDLS, CDR2 YYNGEE. Trimming cost V 3 bases and J 7 bases; bases outside gene matches: 6. This CDR3 is built from 15 residues. The DNA for the CDR3 is TGTGCCAGCAGCGCGACAGGGGGCGCTGGCGGGGAGCTGTTTTTT. This encodes CASSATGGAGGELFF.